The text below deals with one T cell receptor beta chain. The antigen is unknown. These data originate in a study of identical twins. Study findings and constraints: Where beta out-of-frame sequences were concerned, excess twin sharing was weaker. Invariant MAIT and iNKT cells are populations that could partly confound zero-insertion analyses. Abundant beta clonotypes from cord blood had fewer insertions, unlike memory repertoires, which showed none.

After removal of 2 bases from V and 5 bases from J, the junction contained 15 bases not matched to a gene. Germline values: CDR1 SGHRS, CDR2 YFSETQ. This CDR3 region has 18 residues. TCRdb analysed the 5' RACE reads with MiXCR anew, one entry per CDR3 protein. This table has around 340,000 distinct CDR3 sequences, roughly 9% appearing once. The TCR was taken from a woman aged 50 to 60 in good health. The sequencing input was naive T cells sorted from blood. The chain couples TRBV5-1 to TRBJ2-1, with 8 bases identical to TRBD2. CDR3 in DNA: TGCGCCAGCAGCTTCTCTCCCCCGGGACTAGGGTCACACAATGAGCAGTTCTTC. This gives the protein CASSFSPPGLGSHNEQFF.